These 20 T cell receptor beta chains were all obtained from the same sample, sequenced in a study of T-cell reconstitution after alpha-beta-depleted transplantation in children. TCRbeta library construction was performed incorporating unique molecular identifiers. TCRdb ran MiXCR on the PCR reads and lists one entry per CDR3 protein. The sample yields around 370,000 distinct CDR3 sequences, 10% seen once. This specimen consisted of PBMCs from the stem cell graft donor, obtained from the stem cell graft. These receptors were taken from a human donor who donated a stem cell graft to a child with acute lymphoblastic leukemia.

This clonotype came up a few times. The chain recombines TRBV12-3 or TRBV12-4 with TRBJ1-1; D not resolved. V was shortened by 6 bases and J by 6 bases, with 11 bases between the two germline ends. This CDR3 is 12 amino acids long. Here the CDR3 DNA reads TGTGCCAGCAGGAATCAGGAGGCTGAAGCTTTCTTT. It translates to CASRNQEAEAFF.

In its sample, this clonotype was seen a few times. The chain joins TRBV2 to TRBJ2-7; no clear D gene. CDR1 and CDR2 (germline): SNHLY, FYNNEI. Trimming removed 6 bases from V and 3 bases from J, with 9 bases in between. The CDR3 has 12 residues. This CDR3 is CASRGTIYEQYF. CDR3 DNA sequence: TGTGCCAGCAGGGGAACCATCTACGAGCAGTACTTC.

This clonotype was counted a few times. The chain uses TRBV6-5 and TRBJ1-2; TRBD1 matches 8 bases. The germline V gene encodes CDR1 MNHEY and CDR2 SVGAGI. The CDR3 is 17 residues long. The J segment lost 7 bases and the V segment lost 2 bases, leaving 15 bases of the junction unmatched. CDR3 region: CASSYDMPGGNLGGYTF. For the CDR3, the DNA is TGTGCCAGCAGTTACGACATGCCAGGGGGCAACCTCGGTGGCTACACCTTC.

This clonotype was seen more than once but under ten times. The chain has TRBV9 and TRBJ2-7; D remains ambiguous. The germline V gene has CDR1 SGDLS and CDR2 YYNGEE. Trimming removed 0 bases at V and 2 bases at J, with 12 bases between. The CDR3 covers 15 residues. CDR3 DNA sequence: TGTGCCAGCAGCGTAGATCCTGGCAGTACCTACGAGCAGTACTTC. Translating it yields CASSVDPGSTYEQYF.

V gene TRBV18 combines with J gene TRBJ2-7; D unclear. Per the germline V gene, CDR1 is KGHSH and CDR2 is LQKENI. The CDR3 extends over 14 amino acids. V lost 6 bases to trimming and J lost 2 bases, with 14 bases between them. The CDR3 is CASSTSSVPYEQYF. The CDR3 nucleotides are TGTGCCAGCTCTACCTCGTCGGTTCCCTACGAGCAGTACTTC. Variable domain in full (rest from reference TRBV18 and TRBJ2-7): NAGVMQNPRHLVRRRGQEARLRCSPMKGHSHVYWYRQLPEEGLKFMVYLQKENIIDESGMPKERFSAEFPKEGPSILRIQQVVRGDSAAYFCASSTSSVPYEQYFGPGTRLTVT.

The gene calls are TRBV7-2 and TRBJ1-1; TRBD1 might be the D (6 bases). CDR1 is SGHTA and CDR2 is FQGNSA in the germline V gene. V lost 1 base and J 10 bases, leaving 16 bases between the germline ends. There are 14 residues in the CDR3. This chain's CDR3 is CASSLVRQGWRAFF. The CDR3 bases are TGTGCCAGCAGCTTAGTGCGGCAGGGGTGGAGAGCTTTCTTT.

CDR3 DNA sequence: TGTGCCAGCAGTTTAGACCGGGTCAGCACAGATACGCAGTATTTT. It specifies CASSLDRVSTDTQYF. This chain uses TRBV28 with TRBJ2-3; D is uncertain. This CDR3 contains 15 residues. The V and J ends lost 2 bases and 0 bases respectively, with 9 bases between them. Germline CDR1 and CDR2: MDHEN and SYDVKM.

In this sample, this clonotype turned up a few times. This sequence joins TRBV7-6 and TRBJ2-7; TRBD2 is a possible D gene (6 bases). CDR1 is SGHVS and CDR2 is FNYEAQ in the germline V gene. The CDR3 runs 15 residues. V gave up 4 bases and J gave up 0 bases, with 13 bases separating them. The CDR3: CASSSGADSSYEQYF. The CDR3, as DNA: TGTGCCAGCAGCTCGGGAGCGGATAGCTCCTACGAGCAGTACTTC.

The rearrangement joins TRBV7-2 to TRBJ1-5; the D is unclear. V shed 5 bases and J shed 0 bases, with 17 bases lying between them. Per the germline V gene, CDR1 is SGHTA and CDR2 is FQGNSA. CDR3 length equals 17 residues. Here the CDR3 reads CASSIQLGSGSNQPQHF. CDR3 DNA sequence: TGTGCCAGCAGCATACAGTTGGGTTCGGGTAGCAATCAGCCCCAGCATTTT.

The gene calls are TRBV4-1 and TRBJ1-1; TRBD1 agrees at 9 bases. Germline V lookup: CDR1 MGHRA, CDR2 YSYEKL. This CDR3 spans 19 amino acids. The ends lost 0 bases at V and 1 base at J; junction bases unmatched: 12. As DNA, the CDR3 is TGCGCCAGCAGCCAAGATTGGACAGGGGTGCGTAATCCGAACACTGAAGCTTTCTTT. Protein: CASSQDWTGVRNPNTEAFF.

The chain carries TRBV15 and TRBJ1-4, with D possibly being TRBD1 (6 bases). This CDR3 spans 10 amino acids. The V gene lost 9 bases and the J gene lost 11 bases, with 10 bases spanning the gap. Germline values: CDR1 LNHNV, CDR2 YYDKDF (reference sequence). The CDR3 DNA reads as TGTGCCACAGCAGGGGATAAACTGTTTTTT. It is translated as CATAGDKLFF.

V is TRBV20-1 and J is TRBJ2-7; 13 bases are a match to TRBD2. Trimming took 5 bases from V and 4 from J; bases not matched to a gene: 5. CDR3 size: 14 residues. Germline V gene sequence: CDR1 DFQATT, CDR2 SNEGSKA (reference sequence). The CDR3 sequence is CSAGLAGARYEQYF. CDR3 in DNA: TGCAGTGCTGGACTAGCGGGAGCTAGGTACGAGCAGTACTTC.

This clonotype showed up just a few times. V is TRBV20-1 and J is TRBJ2-7, with TRBD2 identical over 9 bases. Germline CDR1 DFQATT, CDR2 SNEGSKA (reference sequence). Trimming took 0 bases from V and 0 from J; bases not matched to a gene: 3. CDR3 length: 15 amino acids. The CDR3 coding sequence is TGCAGTGCTAGAGATCTAGCGGGGACCTCCTACGAGCAGTACTTC. Protein: CSARDLAGTSYEQYF.

This clonotype was seen ten or more times. The chain joins TRBV20-1 to TRBJ2-3; possibly TRBD1 for D (6 bases). This CDR3 comprises 13 residues. Germline values: CDR1 DFQATT, CDR2 SNEGSKA (reference sequence). Trimming removed 2 bases at V and 10 bases at J, with 16 bases between. The CDR3 loop is CSARQGHIASQYF. The CDR3 DNA reads as TGCAGTGCTAGACAGGGGCACATAGCGTCGCAGTATTTT.

A few counts support this clonotype. The chain is built from TRBV11-2 and TRBJ1-1; D is possibly TRBD1 (6 bases). Germline V gives CDR1 SGHAT, CDR2 FQNNGV. This CDR3 is 14 amino acids long. Trimming left V 5 bases short and J 5 bases short, with 15 bases between. The CDR3 nucleotides are TGTGCCAGCAGCCAGTACGGGGGCGTGACTGAAGCTTTCTTT. Amino acids: CASSQYGGVTEAFF.

The chain is built from TRBV7-8 and TRBJ2-5, with 9 positions matching TRBD2. Germline V lookup: CDR1 SGHVS, CDR2 FQNEAQ. CDR3 length: 15 residues. V was pared by 3 bases and J by 1 base, with 3 bases of the junction left unmatched. The CDR3 nucleotides are TGTGCCAGCAGCTTGGCTAGCGGGACCCAAGAGACCCAGTACTTC. Translating gives CASSLASGTQETQYF. The variable domain in full, completed from reference TRBV7-8 and TRBJ2-5, reads GAGVSQSPRYKVAKRGQDVALRCDPISGHVSLFWYQQALGQGPEFLTYFQNEAQLDKSGLPSDRFFAERPEGSVSTLKIQRTQQEDSAVYLCASSLASGTQETQYFGPGTRLLVL.

This clonotype was detected ten times or more. V usage is TRBV7-2 and J usage is TRBJ1-1; D is ambiguous. CDR1 is SGHTA and CDR2 is FQGNSA in the germline V gene. V dropped 0 bases and J dropped 4 bases, with 9 bases sitting between them. The CDR3 sequence is 14 residues long. The CDR3 DNA reads as TGTGCCAGCAGCTTAGCTCCGGGTGGCACTGAAGCTTTCTTT. Protein sequence: CASSLAPGGTEAFF.

The chain is built from TRBV9 and TRBJ2-7, with 7 bases lining up with TRBD1. The CDR3 extends over 15 amino acids. V was clipped by 4 bases and J by 5 bases; unmatched bases: 12. CDR1 and CDR2 (germline): SGDLS, YYNGEE. The CDR3 nucleotides read TGTGCCAGCAGCCCCCGACAGGGTGTTCCCCACGAGCAGTACTTC. It encodes CASSPRQGVPHEQYF.

The DNA of the CDR3 is TGTGCCAGCAGTTTGAGACTAGCGGGAGGGCGGTATGAGCAGTTCTTC. This gives the protein CASSLRLAGGRYEQFF. The J gene is TRBJ2-1, the V gene TRBV28; 14 bases are a match to TRBD2. Germline trimming cut 3 bases from V and 8 bases from J; bases unmatched to any gene: 6. The CDR3 contains 16 residues. Germline lookup yields CDR1 MDHEN and CDR2 SYDVKM.

The CDR3 nucleotides are TGTGCCAGCAGCTCAACAGGGGAAAGCACTGAAGCTTTCTTT. Protein sequence: CASSSTGESTEAFF. The chain recombines TRBV7-9 with TRBJ1-1, with 7 bases that match TRBD1. Germline V CDR1 and CDR2: SEHNR, FQNEAQ (reference sequence). This CDR3 has 14 residues. The ends lost 4 bases at V and 4 bases at J; junction bases unmatched: 6. Full variable domain (missing parts from reference TRBV7-9 and TRBJ1-1): DTGVSQNPRHKITKRGQNVTFRCDPISEHNRLYWYRQTLGQGPEFLTYFQNEAQLEKSRLLSDRFSAERPKGSFSTLEIQRTEQGDSAMYLCASSSTGESTEAFFGQGTRLTVV.